This is a list of T cell receptor beta chains from one sample in a study of CD8 T cells in ankylosing spondylitis. Using its own MiXCR run on the 5' RACE reads, TCRdb lists one record per CDR3 protein. The sample includes tens of thousands of distinct CDR3 sequences, approximately 6% seen only once; the top ten take under 6%. The material sequenced was synovial fluid, either unsorted or a sorted T cell fraction (not recorded which). These receptors originate from a male donor with ankylosing spondylitis. The CDR3 runs from the conserved cysteine through the conserved F or W. D genes are given only for firm matches. Clone size is not always given. Where it is, it says once, few, many or a class for expanded clones.

abundance	v_gene	d_gene	j_gene	CDR3aa	CDR3nt
many	TRBV20-1	TRBD2	TRBJ2-7	CSAREGASGNVRGQYF	TGCAGTGCTAGAGAGGGGGCTAGCGGGAATGTACGAGGGCAGTACTTC
many	TRBV28	TRBD1	TRBJ1-5	CASSTLDRGVDQPQHF	TGTGCCAGCAGTACTCTGGACAGGGGCGTCGATCAGCCCCAGCATTTT
few	TRBV30	TRBD1	TRBJ2-5	CAWGDRGQRETQYF	TGTGCCTGGGGGGACAGGGGGCAGCGAGAGACCCAGTACTTC
many	TRBV6-1	-	TRBJ2-7	CASSSWTILAYEQYF	TGTGCCAGCAGCTCGTGGACAATCTTAGCCTACGAGCAGTACTTC
many	TRBV10-3	-	TRBJ2-3	CAIMDSADTQYF	TGTGCCATCATGGATAGCGCAGATACGCAGTATTTT
many	TRBV7-8	TRBD2	TRBJ2-1	CASSQPGTNLYNEQFF	TGTGCCAGCAGCCAACCCGGGACTAACCTTTACAATGAGCAGTTCTTC
few	TRBV6-1	TRBD2	TRBJ2-3	CASTAGEPDTQYF	TGTGCCAGCACGGCGGGAGAGCCAGATACGCAGTATTTT
-	TRBV11-2	-	TRBJ2-2	CASSSGPGLPTNTGELFF	TGTGCCAGCAGCTCTGGCCCGGGACTCCCTACGAACACCGGGGAGCTGTTTTTT
many	TRBV5-1	-	TRBJ2-1	CASSLTGRNHNEQFF	TGCGCCAGCAGCTTAACAGGTCGGAATCACAATGAGCAGTTCTTC
many	TRBV15	TRBD2	TRBJ2-4	CATSRATGTSGRNIQYF	TGTGCCACCAGCAGAGCAACCGGGACTAGCGGGAGGAACATTCAGTACTTC
-	TRBV20-1	-	TRBJ2-5	CSAMRGEVQETQYF	TGCAGTGCTATGCGAGGGGAAGTCCAAGAGACCCAGTACTTC
many	TRBV5-1	TRBD1	TRBJ2-7	CASRDGTAGSYEQYF	TGCGCCAGCAGGGACGGGACAGCCGGCTCCTACGAGCAGTACTTC
-	TRBV7-3	TRBD2	TRBJ2-7	CASSPGRLAGVDEQYF	TGTGCCAGCAGCCCGGGGCGACTAGCGGGAGTCGACGAGCAGTACTTC
many	TRBV28	TRBD2	TRBJ2-3	CASGRGGRADTQYF	TGTGCCAGTGGGCGGGGGGGGCGCGCAGATACGCAGTATTTT
many	TRBV5-1	-	TRBJ1-1	CASSLEDVDTEAFF	TGCGCCAGCAGCTTGGAGGACGTGGACACTGAAGCTTTCTTT
many	TRBV20-1	-	TRBJ2-2	CSARGSGTSRTGELFF	TGCAGTGCTAGAGGGAGTGGGACATCACGTACCGGGGAGCTGTTTTTT
-	TRBV7-3	-	TRBJ2-3	CASSTEPVDTQYF	TGTGCCAGCAGCACCGAGCCAGTCGATACGCAGTATTTT
few	TRBV7-2	TRBD2	TRBJ2-2	CASSLTGTSGYTGELFF	TGTGCCAGCAGCCTAACCGGGACTAGCGGTTATACCGGGGAGCTGTTTTTT
-	TRBV6-1	TRBD1	TRBJ2-5	CAIGDRDFVKTQYF	TGTGCCATCGGGGACAGGGACTTCGTAAAGACCCAGTACTTC
few	TRBV9	-	TRBJ2-1	CASSALEGGYLRDNEQFF	TGTGCCAGCAGCGCACTAGAGGGGGGGTATCTAAGGGACAATGAGCAGTTCTTC
many	TRBV30	-	TRBJ2-1	CAWTGYNEQFF	TGTGCCTGGACTGGGTACAATGAGCAGTTCTTC
many	TRBV15	TRBD2	TRBJ2-2	CATSRDLSGRAYEGGELFF	TGTGCCACCAGCAGAGATCTTAGCGGGAGGGCCTATGAGGGCGGGGAGCTGTTTTTT
many	TRBV7-3	-	TRBJ2-1	CASSSIGAGRYNEQFF	TGTGCCAGCAGCTCAATAGGGGCGGGTCGCTACAATGAGCAGTTCTTC
many	TRBV28	-	TRBJ1-5	CASSLDRRQPQHF	TGTGCCAGCAGTTTAGACAGGCGCCAGCCCCAGCATTTT
many	TRBV12-3/TRBV12-4	TRBD2	TRBJ2-1	CASSLTLAGGSEQFF	TGTGCCAGCAGTTTAACCCTAGCGGGAGGGAGTGAGCAGTTCTTC
-	TRBV5-4	TRBD2	TRBJ2-1	CASSRLREGHNEQFF	TGTGCCAGCAGCCGCCTGCGGGAGGGGCATAATGAGCAGTTCTTC
many	TRBV5-1	-	TRBJ2-3	CASSLVGATDTQYF	TGCGCCAGCAGTTTGGTCGGGGCCACAGATACGCAGTATTTT
many	TRBV29-1	TRBD1	TRBJ2-5	CSVGTGEETQYF	TGCAGCGTCGGGACAGGGGAAGAGACCCAGTACTTC
few	TRBV5-6	TRBD2	TRBJ2-3	CASSLETSGRGVADTQYF	TGTGCCAGCAGCTTGGAAACTAGCGGGAGAGGGGTAGCAGATACGCAGTATTTT
many	TRBV28	-	TRBJ2-7	CASSWGSYEQYF	TGTGCCAGCAGTTGGGGCTCCTACGAGCAGTACTTC
many	TRBV15	-	TRBJ2-3	CATADGSGSSTDTQYF	TGTGCCACCGCGGATGGCAGCGGATCTAGCACAGATACGCAGTATTTT
many	TRBV20-1	-	TRBJ2-1	CSARLPLGGLASEQFF	TGCAGTGCTAGACTACCCCTCGGGGGGCTAGCGAGTGAGCAGTTCTTC
many	TRBV19	TRBD1	TRBJ2-1	CASSTYRGVDNEQFF	TGTGCCAGTAGTACCTACAGGGGGGTCGACAATGAGCAGTTCTTC
-	TRBV7-2	-	TRBJ1-3	CASSLGRISGNTIYF	TGTGCCAGCAGCCTCGGACGGATCTCTGGAAACACCATATATTTT
few	TRBV2	TRBD1	TRBJ1-1	CASRGGTESEAFF	TGTGCCAGCAGGGGGGGGACAGAAAGTGAAGCTTTCTTT
many	TRBV28	TRBD1	TRBJ1-2	CATLDRGDYGYTF	TGTGCCACCTTGGACAGGGGAGACTATGGCTACACCTTC
few	TRBV11-3	-	TRBJ2-7	CASSSDGEAAQYF	TGTGCCAGCAGCTCCGACGGCGAGGCCGCTCAGTACTTC
-	TRBV4-2	TRBD1	TRBJ1-1	CASSQSDGQGNTEAFF	TGTGCCAGCAGCCAATCGGACGGACAGGGAAACACTGAAGCTTTCTTT
many	TRBV6-5	-	TRBJ2-3	CASVGIRVAGTDTQYF	TGTGCCAGCGTTGGGATAAGGGTAGCGGGCACAGATACGCAGTATTTT
many	TRBV7-8	-	TRBJ2-1	CASSLGSGRYNEQFF	TGTGCCAGCAGCTTAGGGTCAGGTAGATACAATGAGCAGTTCTTC
-	TRBV7-2	-	TRBJ2-3	CASSLWGGTADTQYF	TGTGCCAGCAGCTTATGGGGCGGGACGGCAGATACGCAGTATTTT
many	TRBV19	-	TRBJ1-1	CASSGARGARTEAFF	TGTGCCAGTAGTGGGGCACGGGGGGCGCGCACTGAAGCTTTCTTT
few	TRBV28	TRBD1	TRBJ2-2	CASSWGQGFTGELFF	TGTGCCAGCAGTTGGGGACAGGGCTTCACCGGGGAGCTGTTTTTT